The T cell receptor beta chain under discussion was sequenced for a study of cytomegalovirus exposure and HLA in healthy donors. Study-wide results and caveats: With high specificity and sensitivity, the classifier reportedly diagnosed cytomegalovirus status. In vitro, three CMV-associated chains proved specific for CMV antigens. Later analysis identified several of the most significant clusters that appeared linked to common viral pathogens.

Germline V CDR1 and CDR2: MGHDK, SYGVNS. This CDR3 comprises 15 residues. Trimming stripped 2 bases from V and 5 bases from J, with 12 bases between. Researchers ran the PCR with 60 Vbeta and 13 Jbeta primers. Per the original data handling: It was a later analysis that counted roughly 80 million unique TCR beta chains, of which around 11 million were shared. The data were produced by immunoSEQ multiplex PCR, yet TCRdb's version contains in-frame clones alone and is incomplete. The V and J calls and clone size are taken from that table; D and trimming were inferred from the DNA. The sample holds approximately 190,000 clones, about 85% seen once. For this clone: The antigen is not known.

The V gene is TRBV25-1, the J gene TRBJ1-4; D call uncertain. The sequence was collected from a man aged 50-59 years in good health and CMV-seronegative. The specimen sequenced was PBMCs. CDR3 sequence (DNA): TGTGCCAGCAGTGAACTTTGGGCAGAAAATGAAAAACTGTTTTTT. Translated, it gives CASSELWAENEKLFF.